This entry features one TCR beta chain sequence. Its cognate antigen is unknown. Regions amplified from RNA transcripts were the TCR beta CDR3 regions. An initial round of RT-PCR targeting the TCR CDR3 relied on the HTBI primer set. TCRdb re-derived calls from the multiplex PCR reads in MiXCR, one entry per CDR3 protein. Counted here are nearly 600,000 distinct CDR3 sequences, 13% to 15% occurring once; the ten biggest clones make up roughly 6.9%. Ophthalmopathy cases met thresholds of Clinical Activity Score at least 3, NOSPECS grade at least 4 and duration under 3 months. CDR1 SGHTA and CDR2 FQGNSA come from the germline V gene. Trimming removed 8 bases at V and 4 bases at J, with 28 bases between. CDR3 size: 18 residues. This record belongs to a study of T cells in Graves' hyperthyroidism and ophthalmopathy. Study conclusions and caveats: Ophthalmopathy, which appeared later, was predicted by the model a median roughly 6.4 months before onset.

The sample comprised blood. The chain carries TRBV7-2 and TRBJ2-3, with a weak D call TRBD2 (5 bases). The receptor was isolated from a woman younger than 35 with Graves' ophthalmopathy. This CDR3 reads CASSPPPGLLGGPDTQYF. In nucleotides, the CDR3 is TGTGCCAGCTCACCACCCCCCGGACTTTTAGGTGGCCCAGATACGCAGTATTTT.